This T cell receptor beta chain was sequenced during a study of beta chain features in type 1 diabetes. Study-wide results and caveats: Type 1 diabetes patients showed a moderate but significant shortening of TCRB CDR3s in all four CD4+ subsets. Cells that show high TCR expression could be over-represented by cDNA sequencing.

The CDR3 runs 16 residues. The germline V gene encodes CDR1 MNHEY and CDR2 SMNVEV (reference sequence). The ends lost 5 bases at V and 2 bases at J; junction bases unmatched: 10. The whole isolated RNA underwent reverse transcription, so sequencing captured expressed TCRB transcripts. TCRdb keeps only in-frame clones here, not all; method: immunoSEQ multiplex PCR. The sample comprises 95,000 to 150,000 clones, roughly 15% of which are singletons, and over 2% rests with the top ten. This clone was picked up a small number of times. No antigen is known for it. Sequenced input: central memory CD4+ T cells from blood. This rearrangement joins TRBV27 to TRBJ1-2; 8 positions match TRBD1. This TCR was recovered from a man aged 30 to 45 with type 1 diabetes. The CDR3 nucleotides are TGTGCCAGCAGTCCTCGGACAGGGATGAGGAACTATGGCTACACCTTC. Translated: CASSPRTGMRNYGYTF.